This record covers a single T cell receptor (beta chain). As yet, its antigen is unknown. These data come from a study of CD8 T cells in ankylosing spondylitis. Overall study findings and caveats: Typical of ankylosing spondylitis blood, it appeared, was a TCR beta motif of 7 or 8 highly homologous variants. It was reported that disease-linked clones were significantly enriched in matched ankylosing spondylitis synovial fluid.

Each TCR beta library was made by quantitative 5'-RACE that incorporated molecular barcodes. Each CDR3 protein gets one entry after TCRdb re-called the 5' RACE reads with MiXCR. The data show roughly 470,000 distinct CDR3 sequences, 25% to 30% seen once. This CDR3 has 15 amino acids. The germline gives CDR1 SEHNR, CDR2 FQNEAQ (reference sequence). V lost 3 bases and J lost 3, with 14 bases in between. Sequencing was done on a sample of blood, either unsorted or a sorted T cell fraction (not recorded which). The V gene is TRBV7-9, the J gene TRBJ2-5, with unresolved D. The TCR was taken from a male donor with ankylosing spondylitis. CDR3 bases: TGTGCCAGCAGCTTTACCTTTTCAGAGAAAGAGACCCAGTACTTC. Amino acid sequence: CASSFTFSEKETQYF.